The 21 T cell receptor beta chains given below trace back to one sample, sequenced in a study of a mutant IDH1 vaccine in newly diagnosed glioma (dated by TCRdb to about 2021). The label giving this sample's time point can be read as: week 47, end of study. Each vaccine dose, consisting of 300 ug of a 20-mer mutant IDH1 peptide in Montanide, was administered subcutaneously with topical imiquimod. The method behind the library was the immunoSEQ multiplex PCR assay. The table was pulled from immuneACCESS by TCRdb, which kept in-frame rearrangements only. Such tables lose some clones; where checked, under half of the loss comes from unresolved V genes, and the rest has no known cause. The sample table records tens of thousands of clones; less than 75% of these occur just once. More than 4.5% of the sample goes to the ten largest clones. These TCRs' antigens remain unknown. This specimen was peripheral blood mononuclear cells (PBMCs), taken from a glioma patient whose treatment included an IDH1 peptide vaccine. The source is a man in his forties with glioma. Some clones in this sample may be carry-over from other donors' samples.

The chain has TRBV5-8 and TRBJ1-5; TRBD1 matches 11 bases. V lost 0 bases, J lost 6 bases, and 8 bases stayed unmatched. The CDR3 sequence is 17 residues long. In germline, CDR1 is SGHTS, CDR2 YDEGEE. In DNA, the CDR3 is TGTGCCAGCAGCTTGGCCGGAGGACAGGGGGCGATTCAGCCCCAGCATTTT. Protein sequence: CASSLAGGQGAIQPQHF. The entire variable domain, with the rest obtained from reference TRBV5-8 and TRBJ1-5, is as follows: EAGVTQSPTHLIKTRGQQATLRCSPISGHTSVYWYQQALGLGLQFLLWYDEGEERNRGNFPPRFSGRQFPNYSSELNVNALELEDSALYLCASSLAGGQGAIQPQHFGDGTRLSIL.

J is TRBJ1-1 and V is TRBV7-2, with D maybe TRBD1 (6 bases). The CDR3 length is 16 residues. Trimming took 5 bases from V and 1 from J, leaving 17 bases between them. The germline gives CDR1 SGHTA, CDR2 FQGNSA. The chain's CDR3 is CASSPALGGSNTEAFF. The CDR3 DNA is TGTGCCAGCAGCCCGGCATTAGGGGGATCGAACACTGAAGCTTTCTTT.

This chain uses TRBV19 with TRBJ1-6; tentative D call: TRBD1 (5 bases). The germline gives CDR1 LNHDA, CDR2 SQIVND (reference sequence). Trimming cost V 0 bases and J 11 bases, with 14 bases left between them. This CDR3 region has 15 residues. CDR3: CASSIDSQGEAPLHF. The CDR3 nucleotides read TGTGCCAGTAGTATAGATAGCCAGGGCGAAGCACCCCTCCACTTT. The entire variable domain, with the rest obtained from reference TRBV19 and TRBJ1-6, is as follows: DGGITQSPKYLFRKEGQNVTLSCEQNLNHDAMYWYRQDPGQGLRLIYYSQIVNDFQKGDIAEGYSVSREKKESFPLTVTSAQKNPTAFYLCASSIDSQGEAPLHFGNGTRLTVT.

V is TRBV29-1 and J is TRBJ2-3; D assignment may be TRBD1 or TRBD2 (6 bases each). Germline-derived CDR1 and CDR2 are SQVTM and ANQGSEA. CDR3 size: 16 residues. Trimming pared 4 bases from V and 4 bases from J, leaving 21 bases between. CDR3 amino acids: CSVVGWPGASADTQYF. DNA for the CDR3: TGCAGCGTTGTCGGTTGGCCGGGGGCGTCCGCAGATACGCAGTATTTT.

This chain uses TRBV5-6 with TRBJ1-1; no reliable D call. CDR3 length: 14 residues. Per germline, CDR1 SGHDT and CDR2 YYEEEE. V lost 1 base to trimming and J lost 5 bases, with 12 bases between them. The CDR3 here is CASSLSFGWTEAFF. The DNA for the CDR3 is TGTGCCAGCAGCTTGAGTTTTGGGTGGACTGAAGCTTTCTTT.

Only a few counts were recorded for this clone. This chain joins TRBV6-5 and TRBJ2-2; either TRBD1 or TRBD2 may fit D (5 bases each). CDR1 is MNHEY and CDR2 is SVGAGI in the germline V gene. The CDR3 has 15 amino acids. V was clipped by 7 bases and J by 4 bases, with 16 bases between them. Here the CDR3 DNA reads TGTGCCAGCACCTCCCCGGGGCGTGTCACCGGGGAGCTGTTTTTT. Translation gives CASTSPGRVTGELFF.

This chain joins TRBV7-9 and TRBJ1-4, with 7 bases fitting TRBD1. Germline CDR1 SEHNR, CDR2 FQNEAQ (reference sequence). Germline trimming cut 5 bases from V and 0 bases from J; bases unmatched to any gene: 6. CDR3 length: 16 amino acids. The CDR3 bases are TGTGCCAGCAGCAAGACAGGGCTGACAACTAATGAAAAACTGTTTTTT. The encoded protein is CASSKTGLTTNEKLFF.

The chain recombines TRBV6-5 with TRBJ1-4, with 8 bases identical to TRBD1. Germline V gives CDR1 MNHEY, CDR2 SVGAGI. This CDR3 has 15 residues. J lost 7 bases, V lost 0 bases, and 4 bases had no gene match. The CDR3 coding sequence is TGTGCCAGCAGTTACTCTACAGGGGGATTTGAAAAACTGTTTTTT. Protein sequence: CASSYSTGGFEKLFF.

The V gene is TRBV12-5, the J gene TRBJ1-1, with D possibly matching TRBD1 (5 bases). The CDR3 is 15 amino acids. The germline gives CDR1 LGHNT, CDR2 FRNRAP. The V end was cut by 1 base, the J end by 1 base, with 10 bases between. CDR3 amino acids: CASGLGQGANTEAFF. The CDR3 DNA reads as TGTGCTAGTGGTTTGGGGCAGGGAGCGAACACTGAAGCTTTCTTT.

The gene calls are TRBV6-5 and TRBJ2-7; unclear D gene. The CDR3 extends over 14 amino acids. Looked up from germline, CDR1 is MNHEY and CDR2 is SVGAGI. Trimming removed 6 bases at V and 2 bases at J, with 14 bases between. CDR3 bases: TGTGCCAGCAGACGACCAGCCCTCCCCTACGAGCAGTACTTC. It specifies CASRRPALPYEQYF.

A few counts support this clone. The chain links TRBV2 to TRBJ1-2, with TRBD1 matching 7 bases. There are 16 residues in the CDR3. V was pared by 6 bases and J by 2 bases, with 12 bases of the junction left unmatched. Germline loops: CDR1 SNHLY, CDR2 FYNNEI. DNA of the CDR3: TGTGCCAGCAGCATCACTAGGGACAGAAAGAACTATGGCTACACCTTC. Translating gives CASSITRDRKNYGYTF.

This clone came up a few times. This chain joins TRBV6-1 and TRBJ1-2, with 8 bases lining up with TRBD1. The CDR3 totals 15 residues. The ends lost 2 bases at V and 8 bases at J; junction bases unmatched: 10. Germline-derived CDR1 and CDR2 are MNHNS and SASEGT. In DNA form, the CDR3 reads TGTGCCAGCAGTGAATACTCTAGGACAGGGCGAGGCTACACCTTC. Translating it yields CASSEYSRTGRGYTF.

There are a few counts of this clone. The chain carries TRBV18 and TRBJ1-2, with 7 bases that match TRBD1. The V gene end was trimmed by 4 bases and the J gene end by 8 bases; junction bases not matched to a gene: 10. This CDR3 spans 14 amino acids. Germline V gene lookup returns CDR1 KGHSH and CDR2 LQKENI. The CDR3 nucleotides are TGTGCCAGCTCACGGTTGACAGGGACTATAGGCTACACCTTC. Residues: CASSRLTGTIGYTF.

The chain employs TRBV9 and TRBJ1-1; 8 nucleotides agree with TRBD1. The CDR3 is 15 amino acids. V trimming: 0 bases; J trimming: 2 bases; junction bases outside the gene matches: 3. From germline, CDR1 is SGDLS and CDR2 YYNGEE. The CDR3 is CASSVETGVNTEAFF. As DNA, the CDR3 is TGTGCCAGCAGCGTAGAGACAGGGGTTAACACTGAAGCTTTCTTT.

This chain uses TRBV7-2 with TRBJ1-6, with 7 bases matching TRBD1. Germline assignment: CDR1 SGHTA and CDR2 FQGNSA. The CDR3 extends over 15 amino acids. The J segment lost 5 bases and the V segment lost 5 bases, leaving 6 bases of the junction unmatched. As DNA, the CDR3 is TGTGCCAGCAGCCAGGGACAGTGGAATAATTCACCCCTCCACTTT. Amino acids: CASSQGQWNNSPLHF.

This clone was recorded once. The chain combines TRBV19 with TRBJ1-3, with D possibly TRBD1 on 6 matching bases. The CDR3 sequence is 16 residues long. Trimming removed 5 bases at V and 4 bases at J, with 18 bases between. Germline V gives CDR1 LNHDA, CDR2 SQIVND (reference sequence). CDR3 loop: CASSLPPTGVGNTIYF. Written as DNA, the CDR3 is TGTGCCAGTAGTCTCCCCCCGACAGGAGTCGGAAACACCATATATTTT.

This clone was recorded only once. The J gene is TRBJ2-1, the V gene TRBV6-4; 10 bases align to TRBD1. The CDR3 is 16 residues long. Unmatched junction bases numbered 5, after V lost 0 bases and J lost 6 bases. Germline CDR1 and CDR2: MRHNA and SNTAGT. Here the CDR3 reads CASSDSWDRGFNEQFF. The CDR3 nucleotides are TGTGCCAGCAGTGACTCTTGGGACAGGGGCTTCAATGAGCAGTTCTTC.

This clone was seen only a few times. The chain joins TRBV19 to TRBJ1-5, with TRBD1 as a possible D gene (5 bases). Trimming stripped 5 bases from V and 2 bases from J, with 7 bases between. The CDR3 runs 13 residues. Germline CDR1 reads LNHDA; CDR2 reads SQIVND (reference sequence). The CDR3 region has the DNA TGTGCCAGTAGTCGGGGACGCAATCAGCCCCAGCATTTT. Translation gives CASSRGRNQPQHF.

V usage is TRBV29-1 and J usage is TRBJ2-2; perhaps TRBD2 as D (6 bases). From germline, CDR1 is SQVTM and CDR2 ANQGSEA. This CDR3 region has 14 residues. V dropped 4 bases and J dropped 1 base, with 10 bases sitting between them. CDR3 sequence reads: CSVVVGGNTGELFF. The CDR3 nucleotides are TGCAGCGTTGTGGTGGGGGGGAACACCGGGGAGCTGTTTTTT.

This clone was picked up a small number of times. The V gene is TRBV25-1, the J gene TRBJ1-3, with 8 bases that match TRBD1. CDR3 length: 13 residues. Trimming took 9 bases from V and 4 from J; bases not matched to a gene: 5. CDR1 and CDR2 (germline): MGHDK, SYGVNS. DNA for the CDR3: TGTGCCAGTAAAGGACAGGGCGGAAACACCATATATTTT. Its protein product is CASKGQGGNTIYF.

This chain uses TRBV14 with TRBJ2-5, with D perhaps TRBD1 or TRBD2 (5 bases each). The V gene lost 5 bases and the J gene lost 3 bases, with 13 bases spanning the gap. Germline loops: CDR1 SGHDN, CDR2 FVKESK. CDR3 length: 14 residues. CDR3 coding DNA: TGTGCCAGCAGCGCACTTGGGGGTAAAGAGACCCAGTACTTC. Amino acid sequence: CASSALGGKETQYF.